The sequence of this T cell receptor (beta chain) was determined in a study of blood T cell repertoires in COVID-19. Overall study context: From the United States, Italy and Spain came samples of acute and convalescent COVID-19. In each case, the material was cDNA or gDNA derived from T cells, B-cell-depleted T cells, or PBMCs.

In the study's own analysis: Using reference gene primer amplification, nucleated cell counts were estimated. This table comes from immunoSEQ multiplex PCR, and its TCRdb copy is limited to in-frame clones, with some not included. That table is the source of V, J and clone size, and D and trimming were worked out from the DNA. The data contain approximately 23,000 clones, 90% of them singletons. The CDR3 has 14 residues. CDR1 and CDR2 (germline): ENHRY, SYGVKD. Deletions cut 5 bases from V and 0 bases from J, with 10 bases between. This receptor was obtained from a man aged 65 to 79 with acute or convalescent COVID-19. Material for sequencing was peripheral blood. The chain joins TRBV10-3 to TRBJ2-5; D uncertain. The CDR3 loop reads CAISSAEYQETQYF. The CDR3 DNA reads as TGTGCCATCAGTAGTGCGGAGTACCAAGAGACCCAGTACTTC.